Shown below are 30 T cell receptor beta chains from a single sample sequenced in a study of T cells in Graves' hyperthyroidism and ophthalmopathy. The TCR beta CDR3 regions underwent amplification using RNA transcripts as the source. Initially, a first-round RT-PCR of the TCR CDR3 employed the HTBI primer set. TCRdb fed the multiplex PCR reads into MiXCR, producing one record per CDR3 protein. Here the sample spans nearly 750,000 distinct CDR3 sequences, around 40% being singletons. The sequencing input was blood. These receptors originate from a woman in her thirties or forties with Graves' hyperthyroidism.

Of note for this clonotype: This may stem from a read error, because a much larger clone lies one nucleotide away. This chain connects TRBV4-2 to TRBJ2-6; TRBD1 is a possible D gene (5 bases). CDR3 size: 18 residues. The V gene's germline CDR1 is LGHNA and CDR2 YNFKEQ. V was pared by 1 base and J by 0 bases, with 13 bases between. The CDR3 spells CASSQGLIDSSGANVLTF. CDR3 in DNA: TGTGCCAGCAGCCAAGGTCTAATAGACAGCTCTGGGGCCAACGTCCTGACTTTC.

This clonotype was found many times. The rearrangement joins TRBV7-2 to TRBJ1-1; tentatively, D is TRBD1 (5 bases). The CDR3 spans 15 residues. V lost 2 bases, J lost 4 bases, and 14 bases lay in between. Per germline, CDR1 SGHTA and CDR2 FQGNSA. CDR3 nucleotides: TGTGCCAGCAGCTTAAACTACCGACAGCTCACTGAAGCTTTCTTT. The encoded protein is CASSLNYRQLTEAFF.

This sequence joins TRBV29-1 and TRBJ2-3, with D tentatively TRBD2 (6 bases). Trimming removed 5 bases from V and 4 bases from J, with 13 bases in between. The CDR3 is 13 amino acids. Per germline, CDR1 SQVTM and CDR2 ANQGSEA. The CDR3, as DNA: TGCAGCGTTCTAGCAGGAGGGGCAGATACGCAGTATTTT. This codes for CSVLAGGADTQYF.

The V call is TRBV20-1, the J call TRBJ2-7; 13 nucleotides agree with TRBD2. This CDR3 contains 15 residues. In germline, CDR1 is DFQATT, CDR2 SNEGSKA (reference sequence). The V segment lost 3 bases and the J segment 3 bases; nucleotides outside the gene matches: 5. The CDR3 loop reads CSARGTSGDYYEQYF. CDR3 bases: TGCAGTGCTAGGGGGACTAGCGGGGATTACTACGAGCAGTACTTC.

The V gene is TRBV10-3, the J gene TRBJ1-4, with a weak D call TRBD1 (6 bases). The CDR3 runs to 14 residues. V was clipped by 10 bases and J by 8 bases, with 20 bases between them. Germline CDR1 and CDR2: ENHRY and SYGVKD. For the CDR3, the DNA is TGTGCCACAACAGACAGGTTAATAAGGGAAAAACTGTTTTTT. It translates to CATTDRLIREKLFF.

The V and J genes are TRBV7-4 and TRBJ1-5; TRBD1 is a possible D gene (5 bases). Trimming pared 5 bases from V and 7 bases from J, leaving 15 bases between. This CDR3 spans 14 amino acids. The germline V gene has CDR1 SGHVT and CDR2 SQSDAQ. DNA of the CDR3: TGTGCCAGCAGCCATATCCCCCGGGACCAGCCCCAGCATTTT. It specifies CASSHIPRDQPQHF.

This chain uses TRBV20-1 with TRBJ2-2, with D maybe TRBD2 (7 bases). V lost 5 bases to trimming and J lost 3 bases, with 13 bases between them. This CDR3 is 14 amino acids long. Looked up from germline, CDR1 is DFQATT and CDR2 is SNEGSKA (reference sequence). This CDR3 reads CSAVKGGYTGELFF. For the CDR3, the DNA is TGCAGTGCTGTCAAGGGGGGGTACACCGGGGAGCTGTTTTTT.

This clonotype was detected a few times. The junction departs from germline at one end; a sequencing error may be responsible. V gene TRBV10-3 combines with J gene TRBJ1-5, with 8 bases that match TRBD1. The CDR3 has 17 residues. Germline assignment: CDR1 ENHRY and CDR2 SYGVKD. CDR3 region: CASSPVGQVHSNQPQHF. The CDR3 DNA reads TGTGCCAGCAGTCCTGTGGGACAGGTCCATAGCAATCAGCCCCAGCATTTT.

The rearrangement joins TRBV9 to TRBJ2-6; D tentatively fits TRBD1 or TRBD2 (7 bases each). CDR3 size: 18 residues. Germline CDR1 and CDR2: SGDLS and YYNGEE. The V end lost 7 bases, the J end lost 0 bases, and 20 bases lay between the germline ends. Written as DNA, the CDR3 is TGTGCCAGCTCCAGGGGGGGGGGCAGCTTCTCTGGGGCCAACGTCCTGACTTTC. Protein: CASSRGGGSFSGANVLTF. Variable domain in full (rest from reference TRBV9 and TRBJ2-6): DSGVTQTPKHLITATGQRVTLRCSPRSGDLSVYWYQQSLDQGLQFLIQYYNGEERAKGNILERFSAQQFPDLHSELNLSSLELGDSALYFCASSRGGGSFSGANVLTFGAGSRLTVL.

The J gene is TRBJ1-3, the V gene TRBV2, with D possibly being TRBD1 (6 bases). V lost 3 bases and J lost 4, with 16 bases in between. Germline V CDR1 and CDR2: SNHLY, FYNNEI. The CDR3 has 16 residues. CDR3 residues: CASSEVGQRSGNTIYF. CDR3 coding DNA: TGTGCCAGCAGTGAGGTCGGACAGCGAAGCGGAAACACCATATATTTT.

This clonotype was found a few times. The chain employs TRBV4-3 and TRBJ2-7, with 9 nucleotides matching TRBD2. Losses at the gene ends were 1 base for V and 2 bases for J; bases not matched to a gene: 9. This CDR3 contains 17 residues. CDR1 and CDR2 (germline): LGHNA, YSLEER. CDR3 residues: CASSQALSGGNTYEQYF. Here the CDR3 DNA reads TGCGCCAGCAGCCAAGCGTTAAGCGGGGGGAACACCTACGAGCAGTACTTC.

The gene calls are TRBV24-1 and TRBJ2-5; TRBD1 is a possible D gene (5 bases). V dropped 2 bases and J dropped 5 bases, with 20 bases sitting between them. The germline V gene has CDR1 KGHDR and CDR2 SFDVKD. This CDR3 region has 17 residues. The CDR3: CATSDSSRSGQTETQYF. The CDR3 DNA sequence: TGTGCCACCAGTGATTCCAGCAGGTCAGGGCAAACGGAGACCCAGTACTTC.

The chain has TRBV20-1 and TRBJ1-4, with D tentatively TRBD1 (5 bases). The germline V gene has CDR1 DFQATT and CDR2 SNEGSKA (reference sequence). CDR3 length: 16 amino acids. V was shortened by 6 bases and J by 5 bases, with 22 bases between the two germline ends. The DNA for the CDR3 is TGCAGTGCCGCGACTAGCGGGGGGGGATACAATGAAAAACTGTTTTTT. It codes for CSAATSGGGYNEKLFF.

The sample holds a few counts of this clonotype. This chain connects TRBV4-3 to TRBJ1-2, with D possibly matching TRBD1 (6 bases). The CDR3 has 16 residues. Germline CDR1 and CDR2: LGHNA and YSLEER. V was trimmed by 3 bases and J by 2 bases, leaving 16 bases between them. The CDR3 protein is CASSQTDRSLNYGYTF. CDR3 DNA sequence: TGCGCCAGCAGCCAGACCGACAGGTCCTTGAACTATGGCTACACCTTC.

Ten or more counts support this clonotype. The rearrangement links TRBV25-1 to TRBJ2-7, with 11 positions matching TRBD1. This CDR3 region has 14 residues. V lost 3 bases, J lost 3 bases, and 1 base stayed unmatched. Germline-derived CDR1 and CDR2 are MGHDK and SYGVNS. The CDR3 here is CASSEDRGLYEQYF. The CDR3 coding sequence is TGTGCCAGCAGTGAGGACAGGGGGCTCTACGAGCAGTACTTC.

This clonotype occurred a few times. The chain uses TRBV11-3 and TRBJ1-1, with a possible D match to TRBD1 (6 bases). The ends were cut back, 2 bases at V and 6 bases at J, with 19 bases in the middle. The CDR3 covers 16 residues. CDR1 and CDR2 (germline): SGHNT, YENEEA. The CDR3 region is CASSLFLGAQSPEAFF. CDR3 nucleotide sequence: TGTGCCAGCAGCTTATTTTTGGGGGCGCAGAGCCCTGAAGCTTTCTTT.

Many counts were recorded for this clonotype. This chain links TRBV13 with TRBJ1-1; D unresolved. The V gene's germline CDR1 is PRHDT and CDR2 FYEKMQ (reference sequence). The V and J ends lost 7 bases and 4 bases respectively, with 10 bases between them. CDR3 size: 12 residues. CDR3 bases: TGTGCCAGCAAACAATATCCCACTGAAGCTTTCTTT. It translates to CASKQYPTEAFF.

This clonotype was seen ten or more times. CDR3 DNA sequence: TGTGCCACCAGCATTCAGGGGGCCACCGGGGAGCTGTTTTTT. This codes for CATSIQGATGELFF. V gene TRBV15 combines with J gene TRBJ2-2, with TRBD1 matching over 8 bases. Germline CDR1 reads LNHNV; CDR2 reads YYDKDF (reference sequence). The CDR3 consists of 14 residues. Germline trimming cut 4 bases from V and 4 bases from J; bases unmatched to any gene: 2.

CDR3: CATSSTGFTDTQYF. CDR3 coding DNA: TGTGCCACCAGTTCGACAGGGTTCACAGATACGCAGTATTTT. The rearrangement uses TRBV24-1 and TRBJ2-3, with TRBD1 matching 7 bases. The CDR3 length is 14 residues. V lost 6 bases to trimming and J lost 2 bases; unmatched junction nucleotides: 4. Germline V CDR1 and CDR2: KGHDR, SFDVKD.

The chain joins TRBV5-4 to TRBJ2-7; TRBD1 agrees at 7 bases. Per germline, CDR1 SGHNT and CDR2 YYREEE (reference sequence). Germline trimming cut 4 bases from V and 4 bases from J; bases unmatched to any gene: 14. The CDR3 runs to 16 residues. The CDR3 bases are TGTGCCAGCAGCCACCCCGGGACAGCCCCCTCGTACGAGCAGTACTTC. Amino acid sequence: CASSHPGTAPSYEQYF.

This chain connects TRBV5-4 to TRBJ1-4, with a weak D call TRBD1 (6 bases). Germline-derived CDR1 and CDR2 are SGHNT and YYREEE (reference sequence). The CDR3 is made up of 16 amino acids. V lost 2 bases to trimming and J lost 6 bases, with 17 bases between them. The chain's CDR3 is CASSFVTGTSYEKLFF. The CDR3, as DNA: TGTGCCAGCAGCTTCGTTACAGGGACATCGTATGAAAAACTGTTTTTT.

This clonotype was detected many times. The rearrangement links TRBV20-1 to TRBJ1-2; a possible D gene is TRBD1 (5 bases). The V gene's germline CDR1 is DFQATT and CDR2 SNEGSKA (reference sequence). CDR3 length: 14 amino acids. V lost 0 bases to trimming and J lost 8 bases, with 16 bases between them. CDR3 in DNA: TGCAGTGCTAGAGATCGTTCAGGGATGGTGGGCTACACCTTC. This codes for CSARDRSGMVGYTF.

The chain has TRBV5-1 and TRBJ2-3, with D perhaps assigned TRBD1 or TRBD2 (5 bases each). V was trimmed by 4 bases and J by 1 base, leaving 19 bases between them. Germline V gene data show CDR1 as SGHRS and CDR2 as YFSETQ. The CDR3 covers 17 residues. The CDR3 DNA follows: TGCGCCAGCAGCGATTTGAGAGGGACCTCTGGCACAGATACGCAGTATTTT. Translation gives CASSDLRGTSGTDTQYF.

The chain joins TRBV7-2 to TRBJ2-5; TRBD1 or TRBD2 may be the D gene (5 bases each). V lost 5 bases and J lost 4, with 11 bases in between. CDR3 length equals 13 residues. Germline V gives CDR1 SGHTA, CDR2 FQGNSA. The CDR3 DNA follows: TGTGCCAGCAGCACCGAGGGACGAGAGACCCAGTACTTC. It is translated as CASSTEGRETQYF.

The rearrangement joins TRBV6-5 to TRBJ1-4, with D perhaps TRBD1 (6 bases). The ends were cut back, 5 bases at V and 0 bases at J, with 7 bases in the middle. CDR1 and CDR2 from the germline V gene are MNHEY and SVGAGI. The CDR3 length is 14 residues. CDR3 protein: CASSRQATNEKLFF. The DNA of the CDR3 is TGTGCCAGCAGTCGACAGGCAACTAATGAAAAACTGTTTTTT.

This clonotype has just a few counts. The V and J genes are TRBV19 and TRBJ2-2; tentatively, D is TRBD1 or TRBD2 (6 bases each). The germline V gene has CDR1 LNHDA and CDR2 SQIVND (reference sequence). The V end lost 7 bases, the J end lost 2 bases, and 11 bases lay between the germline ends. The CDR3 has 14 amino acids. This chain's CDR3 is CASTWGANTGELFF. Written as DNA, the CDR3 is TGTGCCAGTACCTGGGGGGCCAACACCGGGGAGCTGTTTTTT.

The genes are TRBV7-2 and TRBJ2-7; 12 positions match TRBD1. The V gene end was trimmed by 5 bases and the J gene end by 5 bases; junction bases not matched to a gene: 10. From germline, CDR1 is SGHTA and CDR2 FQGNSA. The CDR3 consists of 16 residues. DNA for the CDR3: TGTGCCAGCAGCCAAGTTCAGGGGACAGGGGGCGACGAGCAGTACTTC. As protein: CASSQVQGTGGDEQYF.

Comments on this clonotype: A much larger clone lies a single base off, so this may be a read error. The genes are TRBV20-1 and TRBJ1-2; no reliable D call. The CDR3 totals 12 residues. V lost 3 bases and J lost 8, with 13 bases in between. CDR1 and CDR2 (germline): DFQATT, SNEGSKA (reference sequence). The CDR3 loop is CSASPPMGGYTF. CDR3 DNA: TGCAGTGCTAGTCCCCCTATGGGCGGCTACACCTTC.

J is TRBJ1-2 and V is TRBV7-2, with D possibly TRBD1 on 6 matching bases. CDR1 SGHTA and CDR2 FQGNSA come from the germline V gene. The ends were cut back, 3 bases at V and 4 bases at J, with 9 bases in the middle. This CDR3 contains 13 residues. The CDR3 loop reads CASSFGQIYGYTF. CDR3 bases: TGTGCCAGCAGCTTTGGACAGATCTATGGCTACACCTTC.

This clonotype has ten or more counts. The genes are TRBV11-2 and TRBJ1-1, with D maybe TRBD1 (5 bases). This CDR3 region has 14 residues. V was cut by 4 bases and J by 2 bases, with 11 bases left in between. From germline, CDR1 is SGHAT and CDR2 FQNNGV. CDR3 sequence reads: CASSSVRTNTEAFF. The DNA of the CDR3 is TGTGCCAGCAGCTCCGTCCGGACAAACACTGAAGCTTTCTTT.